A single sample gave rise to the 28 T cell receptor beta chains below, sequenced in a study of T cells in Graves' hyperthyroidism and ophthalmopathy. Researchers amplified the TCR beta CDR3 regions from RNA transcripts. Primed by the HTBI set, a first-round RT-PCR was run on the TCR CDR3. TCRdb reanalysed the multiplex PCR reads using MiXCR and keeps one entry per CDR3 protein. This table has 400,000 to 600,000 distinct CDR3 sequences, less than 25% appearing once. Sequenced input: blood. The receptor source for this set is a young man with Graves' hyperthyroidism.

Ten or more counts support this clonotype. The chain has TRBV27 and TRBJ1-5; no reliable D call. The V end was cut by 0 bases, the J end by 6 bases, with 6 bases between. The CDR3 consists of 13 residues. Germline assignment: CDR1 MNHEY and CDR2 SMNVEV (reference sequence). The DNA for the CDR3 is TGTGCCAGCAGTTTATCGACCCTTCAGCCCCAGCATTTT. Translating it yields CASSLSTLQPQHF.

The gene calls are TRBV6-4 and TRBJ1-6; no clear D. Germline CDR1 reads MRHNA; CDR2 reads SNTAGT. This CDR3 is 12 amino acids long. V was clipped by 1 base and J by 6 bases, with 1 base between them. CDR3 nucleotide sequence: TGTGCCAGCAGTGACTTTAATTCACCCCTCCACTTT. Amino acid sequence: CASSDFNSPLHF.

The rearrangement uses TRBV27 and TRBJ2-2; D unclear. Looked up from germline, CDR1 is MNHEY and CDR2 is SMNVEV (reference sequence). This CDR3 spans 14 amino acids. V dropped 1 base and J dropped 5 bases, with 8 bases sitting between them. The chain's CDR3 is CASSLFLGTGELFF. For the CDR3, the DNA is TGTGCCAGCAGTTTATTTCTGGGAACCGGGGAGCTGTTTTTT.

This clonotype was picked up many times. Being one base from a much bigger clone, this may be a read error. The V gene is TRBV6-5, the J gene TRBJ2-5; D may correspond to TRBD1 or TRBD2 (5 bases each). CDR1 is MNHEY and CDR2 is SVGAGI in the germline V gene. CDR3 length: 16 residues. CDR3: CASSYSRGPHQEAQYF. In DNA form, the CDR3 reads TGTGCCAGCAGTTACTCGAGGGGACCCCACCAAGAGGCCCAGTACTTC.

This clonotype was seen ten or more times. V usage is TRBV19 and J usage is TRBJ1-5; D remains unclear. Trimming removed 7 bases from V and 1 base from J, with 14 bases in between. This CDR3 is 15 amino acids long. Germline CDR1 LNHDA, CDR2 SQIVND (reference sequence). The CDR3 reads CASIPSSGSNQPQHF. CDR3 sequence (DNA): TGTGCCAGTATACCGTCGTCCGGGAGCAATCAGCCCCAGCATTTT.

This chain connects TRBV19 to TRBJ2-5; maybe TRBD2 (6 bases). This CDR3 comprises 14 residues. Germline CDR1 and CDR2: LNHDA and SQIVND (reference sequence). V lost 4 bases and J 7 bases, leaving 16 bases between the germline ends. CDR3 sequence: CASSTPGLRGTQYF. As DNA, the CDR3 is TGTGCCAGTAGTACGCCGGGACTTCGCGGGACCCAGTACTTC.

This clonotype appeared many times. This chain joins TRBV5-1 and TRBJ1-3; D remains unclear. The CDR3 totals 15 residues. In germline, CDR1 is SGHRS, CDR2 YFSETQ. V was cut by 0 bases and J by 2 bases, with 9 bases left in between. The CDR3 protein is CASSLGDIAGNTIYF. In DNA form, the CDR3 reads TGCGCCAGCAGCTTGGGTGACATCGCTGGAAACACCATATATTTT.

This clonotype showed up just once. The chain's CDR3 is CASSITGFTEAFF. The CDR3 DNA is TGTGCCAGCAGCATAACAGGGTTCACTGAAGCTTTCTTT. This chain links TRBV12-3 or TRBV12-4 with TRBJ1-1, with a tentative D call TRBD1 (6 bases). This CDR3 is built from 13 residues. The V gene lost 6 bases and the J gene lost 4 bases, with 12 bases spanning the gap.

This clonotype was observed at least ten times. J is TRBJ2-5 and V is TRBV2; D uncertain. The CDR3 extends over 10 amino acids. CDR1 is SNHLY, CDR2 FYNNEI, per germline. The germline V and J ends were trimmed by 0 bases and 11 bases, with 4 bases remaining between them. This CDR3 reads CASSEATQYF. CDR3 in DNA: TGTGCCAGCAGTGAAGCCACACAGTACTTC.

There are many counts of this clonotype. This chain links TRBV9 with TRBJ1-2; D gene uncertain. CDR1 SGDLS and CDR2 YYNGEE come from the germline V gene. There are 16 residues in the CDR3. V was pared by 5 bases and J by 3 bases, with 20 bases between. The CDR3 bases are TGTGCCAGCAGTTCCTCCCTTTCGAGGGCGGACTATGGCTACACCTTC. This sequence encodes CASSSSLSRADYGYTF.

Many counts were recorded for this clonotype. The chain links TRBV29-1 to TRBJ2-7; D is perhaps TRBD2 (6 bases). CDR1 is SQVTM and CDR2 is ANQGSEA in the germline V gene. CDR3 length equals 13 residues. Between the trimmed V and J ends, which lost 4 bases and 0 bases, there was a span of 10 bases. The CDR3 loop is CSVGGLNSYEQYF. The DNA for the CDR3 is TGCAGCGTTGGGGGACTGAACTCCTACGAGCAGTACTTC.

This clonotype was counted ten times or more. The chain employs TRBV20-1 and TRBJ1-1; D remains unclear. V lost 0 bases to trimming and J lost 3 bases, with 8 bases between them. The CDR3 contains 13 residues. Germline V gene sequence: CDR1 DFQATT, CDR2 SNEGSKA (reference sequence). This chain's CDR3 is CSAREDGYTEAFF. In nucleotides, the CDR3 is TGCAGTGCTAGAGAGGATGGGTACACTGAAGCTTTCTTT.

This chain connects TRBV12-3 or TRBV12-4 to TRBJ1-5; D unresolved. Trimming shortened V by 4 bases and J by 4 bases, and 5 bases separated the two germline ends. The length of the CDR3 is 12 residues. For the CDR3, the DNA is TGTGCCAGCAGTTGGGCGAATCAGCCCCAGCATTTT. Encoded protein: CASSWANQPQHF.

The table lists this clonotype with many counts. The chain couples TRBV11-2 to TRBJ2-5; 7 bases are shared with TRBD1. The CDR3 spans 17 residues. Trimming cost V 2 bases and J 3 bases; bases outside gene matches: 12. Per the germline V gene, CDR1 is SGHAT and CDR2 is FQNNGV. The CDR3 protein is CASSLRGLRGSKETQYF. CDR3 nucleotides: TGTGCCAGCAGCTTAAGGGGGCTCCGGGGCAGCAAAGAGACCCAGTACTTC.

This sequence joins TRBV6-5 and TRBJ1-2; D unclear. V lost 0 bases and J 8 bases, leaving 13 bases between the germline ends. CDR1 MNHEY and CDR2 SVGAGI come from the germline V gene. This CDR3 has 14 residues. The CDR3 nucleotides are TGTGCCAGCAGTTACTCGAGGGCGAACATGGGCTACACCTTC. It encodes CASSYSRANMGYTF.

There are many counts of this clonotype. The chain is built from TRBV5-1 and TRBJ2-7, with 11 positions matching TRBD2. The CDR3 loop spans 17 amino acids. J gave up 0 bases and V 4 bases, and 9 bases lay outside the gene matches. CDR1 is SGHRS and CDR2 is YFSETQ in the germline V gene. The CDR3 DNA is TGCGCCAGCAGCAACAACACTAGCGGGGGAACCTCCTACGAGCAGTACTTC. It encodes CASSNNTSGGTSYEQYF.

The V gene is TRBV7-6, the J gene TRBJ2-2, with 11 bases aligning to TRBD2. Losses at the gene ends were 1 base for V and 4 bases for J; bases not matched to a gene: 8. CDR1 and CDR2 (germline): SGHVS, FNYEAQ. The CDR3 covers 18 residues. Here the CDR3 DNA reads TGTGCCAGCAGCTTAGTTATGACTAGCGGGGTTTTCACCGGGGAGCTGTTTTTT. Protein: CASSLVMTSGVFTGELFF.

The chain employs TRBV6-2 or TRBV6-3 and TRBJ2-3; D call uncertain. CDR3 length equals 13 residues. V lost 0 bases and J lost 5, with 6 bases in between. Germline V gene lookup returns CDR1 MNHEY and CDR2 SVGEGT. CDR3 bases: TGTGCCAGCAGTTACTCGATTGAAGATACGCAGTATTTT. Encoded protein: CASSYSIEDTQYF.

There are a few counts of this clonotype. The CDR3 loop is CASSPRWPYEQYF. CDR3 DNA: TGTGCCAGCAGTCCCCGGTGGCCCTACGAGCAGTACTTC. This chain joins TRBV12-3 or TRBV12-4 and TRBJ2-7; no definite D call. The length of the CDR3 is 13 residues. V lost 5 bases, J lost 2 bases, and 10 bases lay in between.

This clonotype has at least ten counts. The chain joins TRBV7-9 to TRBJ1-1, with 9 bases matching TRBD1. Germline CDR1 reads SEHNR; CDR2 reads FQNEAQ (reference sequence). V was clipped by 3 bases and J by 4 bases; unmatched bases: 3. The CDR3 is made up of 14 amino acids. This chain's CDR3 is CASSFGQGTTEAFF. The CDR3 coding sequence is TGTGCCAGCAGCTTTGGACAGGGGACCACTGAAGCTTTCTTT. Filled out from reference TRBV7-9 and TRBJ1-1, the complete variable domain reads DTGVSQNPRHKITKRGQNVTFRCDPISEHNRLYWYRQTLGQGPEFLTYFQNEAQLEKSRLLSDRFSAERPKGSFSTLEIQRTEQGDSAMYLCASSFGQGTTEAFFGQGTRLTVV.

This clonotype was recorded once. The junction does not match germline at one end; this may be a read error. The V call is TRBV6-1, the J call TRBJ2-7; either TRBD1 or TRBD2 may supply D (5 bases each). This CDR3 spans 13 amino acids. The germline gives CDR1 MNHNS, CDR2 SASEGT. DNA of the CDR3: TGTGCCACCGCGAGGGGACCGGGCTACGAGCAGTGCTTC. Its protein is CATARGPGYEQCF.

The chain couples TRBV4-1 to TRBJ1-5, with 9 bases fitting TRBD1. Unmatched junction bases numbered 14, after V lost 6 bases and J lost 2 bases. There are 18 residues in the CDR3. Germline values: CDR1 MGHRA, CDR2 YSYEKL. The CDR3 DNA reads as TGCGCCAGCAGTCAAATTGGACAGGGGAACAGGGGCAATCAGCCCCAGCATTTT. This translates into CASSQIGQGNRGNQPQHF.

This clonotype was detected only a few times. The chain has TRBV19 and TRBJ1-2; 8 positions agree with TRBD1. The CDR3 length is 14 residues. J was trimmed by 4 bases and V by 7 bases; bases with no gene match: 8. The germline V gene encodes CDR1 LNHDA and CDR2 SQIVND (reference sequence). CDR3 DNA: TGTGCCAGTACCGAGGGACAGGCCGTCTATGGCTACACCTTC. It is translated as CASTEGQAVYGYTF.

The gene calls are TRBV12-3 or TRBV12-4 and TRBJ1-2; possible D gene TRBD1, 5 bases. Trimming took 4 bases from V and 4 from J, leaving 22 bases between them. The CDR3 length is 17 residues. CDR3 loop: CASSSRIAPGTPYGYTF. In DNA, the CDR3 is TGTGCCAGCAGTTCAAGGATAGCCCCCGGGACCCCCTATGGCTACACCTTC.

V is TRBV5-4 and J is TRBJ2-4; 9 positions match TRBD1. This CDR3 has 16 amino acids. CDR1 and CDR2 (germline): SGHNT, YYREEE (reference sequence). The V gene end was trimmed by 4 bases and the J gene end by 6 bases; junction bases not matched to a gene: 11. CDR3: CASSPTQGAEGNIQYF. CDR3 bases: TGTGCCAGCAGCCCAACACAGGGGGCCGAAGGAAACATTCAGTACTTC.

The sample holds many counts of this clonotype. This chain uses TRBV15 with TRBJ2-5; D is unclear. The CDR3 is 14 residues long. Trimming took 0 bases from V and 5 from J, leaving 10 bases between them. CDR1 is LNHNV, CDR2 YYDKDF, per germline (reference sequence). This chain's CDR3 is CATSRDHRSETQYF. In DNA, the CDR3 is TGTGCCACCAGCAGAGATCACCGCAGTGAGACCCAGTACTTC.

This clonotype came up many times. A much larger clone lies a single base off, so this may be a read error. This chain joins TRBV6-5 and TRBJ1-1, with D unresolved. Germline V lookup: CDR1 MNHEY, CDR2 SVGAGI. The CDR3 is made up of 12 amino acids. The CDR3, as DNA: TGTGCCAGCAGTTACGGTACGGCTGAAGCTTGCTTT. Its protein product is CASSYGTAEACF.

The sample holds many counts of this clonotype. This rearrangement joins TRBV11-2 to TRBJ2-7; D unresolved. The CDR3 contains 12 residues. The V end lost 5 bases, the J end lost 5 bases, and 10 bases lay between the germline ends. Germline V gene lookup returns CDR1 SGHAT and CDR2 FQNNGV. CDR3 DNA sequence: TGTGCCAGCAGCCCAAACCTGGACGAGCAGTACTTC. It is translated as CASSPNLDEQYF. Variable domain in full (rest from reference TRBV11-2 and TRBJ2-7): EAGVAQSPRYKIIEKRQSVAFWCNPISGHATLYWYQQILGQGPKLLIQFQNNGVVDDSQLPKDRFSAERLKGVDSTLKIQPAKLEDSAVYLCASSPNLDEQYFGPGTRLTVT.